This T cell receptor (beta chain) was sequenced in a study of blood T cell repertoires in COVID-19. Study as a whole: Samples taken during acute and convalescent COVID-19 were collected in the United States, Italy and Spain. PBMCs, B-cell-depleted T cells, or T cells provided the cDNA or gDNA that made up the material.

As handled by the study authors: Estimation of nucleated cell counts relied on the amplification of reference gene primers. Generated by immunoSEQ multiplex PCR, the TCRdb table keeps only in-frame clones and is missing some. Clone size and V and J calls were adopted from that table, with D and trimming inferred from the DNA. The sample holds around 18,000 clones, 75% to 90% seen once. Per germline, CDR1 KGHSH and CDR2 LQKENI. Between the trimmed V and J ends, which lost 6 bases and 7 bases, there was a span of 18 bases. This CDR3 has 14 residues. Sample: peripheral blood. V usage is TRBV18 and J usage is TRBJ2-5, with D perhaps matching TRBD2 (5 bases). The source is a man aged 60 to 69 with active COVID-19. CDR3 DNA: TGTGCCAGCTCCCCCTATTCGCGGGTAGGGACCCAGTACTTC. It translates to CASSPYSRVGTQYF.